One sample yielded the 8 T cell receptor beta chains listed below, sequenced in a study of T cells in Graves' hyperthyroidism and ophthalmopathy. Regions amplified from RNA transcripts were the TCR beta CDR3 regions. During a first-round RT-PCR of the TCR CDR3, the HTBI primer set was used. TCRdb processed the multiplex PCR reads anew with MiXCR; each CDR3 protein has one entry. The sample has 400,000 or so distinct CDR3 sequences; more than 13% are singletons. Sequenced: blood. Receptors were obtained from a man aged 50 or older with Graves' ophthalmopathy.

This clonotype was recorded many times. The chain carries TRBV7-8 and TRBJ2-3; tentative D call: TRBD2 (6 bases). V was clipped by 8 bases and J by 11 bases, with 23 bases between them. The CDR3 extends over 14 amino acids. Germline CDR1 SGHVS, CDR2 FQNEAQ. CDR3 amino acids: CASREGPLLGGQYF. The CDR3 DNA follows: TGTGCCAGCCGCGAAGGACCCCTGTTGGGGGGGCAGTATTTT.

CDR3 DNA: TGTGCCAGTAGTATCGACAGCTACTACGAGCAGTACTTC. Protein product: CASSIDSYYEQYF. This chain joins TRBV19 and TRBJ2-7, with D possibly TRBD1 on 5 matching bases. The CDR3 has 13 residues. Germline-derived CDR1 and CDR2 are LNHDA and SQIVND (reference sequence). The V end lost 3 bases, the J end lost 3 bases, and 9 bases lay between the germline ends. The complete variable domain, with remaining parts taken from reference TRBV19 and TRBJ2-7, reads DGGITQSPKYLFRKEGQNVTLSCEQNLNHDAMYWYRQDPGQGLRLIYYSQIVNDFQKGDIAEGYSVSREKKESFPLTVTSAQKNPTAFYLCASSIDSYYEQYFGPGTRLTVT.

This chain connects TRBV6-5 to TRBJ2-5; D is unresolved. The V gene's germline CDR1 is MNHEY and CDR2 SVGAGI. The CDR3 spans 13 residues. V lost 4 bases, J lost 4 bases, and 10 bases lay in between. The CDR3 is CASSFVRAETQYF. CDR3 in DNA: TGTGCCAGCAGTTTTGTAAGGGCAGAGACCCAGTACTTC.

This clonotype was seen a handful of times. This chain uses TRBV10-3 with TRBJ1-2, with 9 bases fitting TRBD1. The CDR3 sequence is 13 residues long. The germline V gene encodes CDR1 ENHRY and CDR2 SYGVKD. V was pared by 4 bases and J by 8 bases, with 5 bases of the junction left unmatched. The CDR3: CAISGGQGDGYTF. In DNA form, the CDR3 reads TGTGCCATCAGTGGGGGACAGGGCGACGGCTACACCTTC.

This clonotype was seen a handful of times. This chain uses TRBV4-1 with TRBJ2-3; 8 bases agree with TRBD1. This CDR3 has 16 amino acids. Per the germline V gene, CDR1 is MGHRA and CDR2 is YSYEKL. The junction had 6 bases not matched to a gene; V was cut back by 3 bases and J by 1 base. The CDR3 here is CASSQPSTGGTDTQYF. CDR3 in DNA: TGCGCCAGCAGCCAGCCGTCGACAGGGGGCACAGATACGCAGTATTTT.

The V call is TRBV10-3, the J call TRBJ2-7; 10 bases map to TRBD2. This CDR3 has 15 residues. From germline, CDR1 is ENHRY and CDR2 SYGVKD. J gave up 1 base and V 2 bases, and 2 bases lay outside the gene matches. The CDR3 DNA is TGTGCCATCAGTGAGGAACTAGCGGGGTCCTACGAGCAGTACTTC. It translates to CAISEELAGSYEQYF.

This clonotype has ten or more counts. The rearrangement links TRBV7-8 to TRBJ2-1; 8 nucleotides line up with TRBD1. This CDR3 has 14 amino acids. Looked up from germline, CDR1 is SGHVS and CDR2 is FQNEAQ. The ends lost 5 bases at V and 8 bases at J; junction bases unmatched: 8. The CDR3, as DNA: TGTGCCAGCAGCCGGACAGGGATGGGGGATGAGCAGTTCTTC. Translated: CASSRTGMGDEQFF.

This clonotype showed up many times. This rearrangement joins TRBV7-3 to TRBJ2-2; 12 positions agree with TRBD2. V lost 6 bases to trimming and J lost 7 bases; unmatched junction nucleotides: 12. The CDR3 extends over 17 amino acids. CDR1 is SGHTA, CDR2 FQGTGA, per germline. CDR3 loop: CASRKIRWTSGVGELFF. The CDR3 DNA follows: TGTGCCAGCAGAAAAATTAGGTGGACTAGCGGGGTCGGGGAGCTGTTTTTT.